These T cell receptor beta chains were read from a single sample in a study of blood T cell repertoires in COVID-19. Produced via immunoSEQ multiplex PCR; TCRdb's table is partial and in-frame only. This sample has 110,000 to 150,000 clones, with around 85% found just once. Material for sequencing was peripheral blood. The receptors derive from a man between 50 and 59 years old with acute or convalescent COVID-19. The CDR3 runs from the conserved cysteine through the conserved F or W. The D gene is left open where the match is weak. A row's size may be missing; if present it is once, few, many or a size class.

NA	NA	TRBV10-1	TRBJ1-2	CASSESRGDGYTF	TGCGCCAGCAGTGAGTCTCGGGGGGATGGCTACACCTTC
NA	NA	TRBV5-1	TRBJ2-5	CASSLRGIQETQYF	TGCGCCAGCAGCTTGAGGGGCATCCAAGAGACCCAGTACTTC
NA	TRBD2	TRBV3-1/TRBV3-2	TRBJ2-3	CASSQWVSGGRETDTQYF	TGTGCCAGCAGCCAATGGGTTAGCGGGGGGCGTGAAACAGATACGCAGTATTTT
few	NA	TRBV7-3	TRBJ2-1	CASSSAPSSYNEQFF	TGTGCCAGCAGCTCAGCGCCTAGCTCCTACAATGAGCAGTTCTTC
NA	TRBD1	TRBV19	TRBJ1-5	CASKKGQGSNQPQHF	TGTGCCAGTAAGAAAGGACAGGGAAGCAATCAGCCCCAGCATTTT
NA	TRBD2	TRBV7-9	TRBJ2-7	CASSLEGLADEQYF	TGTGCCAGCAGCTTAGAAGGACTAGCGGACGAGCAGTACTTC
NA	NA	TRBV4-1	TRBJ2-1	CASSLRPPTREGDNEQFF	TGCGCCAGCAGCCTTCGACCCCCAACTAGGGAAGGTGACAATGAGCAGTTCTTC
NA	NA	TRBV7-6	TRBJ1-5	CASSGRGRGNQPQHF	TGTGCCAGCAGCGGGAGGGGTAGAGGCAATCAGCCCCAGCATTTT
NA	TRBD1	TRBV12-3/TRBV12-4	TRBJ2-7	CASSGTGYEQYF	TGTGCCAGCAGCGGGACAGGGTACGAGCAGTACTTC
NA	NA	TRBV19	TRBJ2-6	CAATGMTVSSGANVLTF	TGTGCCGCCACGGGAATGACGGTGAGCTCTGGGGCCAACGTCCTGACTTTC
NA	NA	TRBV12-3/TRBV12-4	TRBJ1-1	CASRRTDNTEAFF	TGTGCCAGCAGAAGGACAGATAACACTGAAGCTTTCTTT
NA	NA	TRBV10-3	TRBJ2-3	CAIGGGPVGDTQYF	TGTGCCATCGGCGGGGGCCCCGTAGGCGATACGCAGTATTTT
NA	TRBD1	TRBV10-3	TRBJ1-2	CAISESKQGEPYGYTF	TGTGCCATCAGTGAGTCGAAACAGGGGGAACCTTATGGCTACACCTTC
NA	TRBD1	TRBV7-9	TRBJ1-2	CASSTWTGKRTYGYTF	TGTGCCAGCAGCACCTGGACAGGGAAAAGGACCTATGGCTACACCTTC
NA	TRBD1	TRBV7-9	TRBJ1-1	CASSPRQGLNTEAFF	TGTGCCAGCAGCCCAAGACAGGGATTGAACACTGAAGCTTTCTTT
NA	NA	TRBV5-8	TRBJ1-2	CASSLGRNYGYTF	TGTGCCAGCAGCTTAGGGAGGAACTATGGCTACACCTTC
NA	NA	TRBV10-3	TRBJ1-1	CATSGLDTEAFF	TGTGCCACTTCGGGACTAGACACTGAAGCTTTCTTT
NA	TRBD1	TRBV7-3	TRBJ2-3	CASSLTGTGSDTQYF	TGTGCCAGCAGCTTAACCGGGACAGGATCAGATACGCAGTATTTT
NA	NA	TRBV19	TRBJ1-4	CASSWGGHEKLFF	TGTGCCAGTAGCTGGGGGGGTCATGAAAAACTGTTTTTT
NA	NA	TRBV7-9	TRBJ1-5	CASSLAAGGNQPQHF	TGTGCCAGCAGCTTAGCAGCAGGGGGCAATCAGCCCCAGCATTTT
NA	NA	TRBV19	TRBJ2-7	CASSMGPEYAYEQYF	TGTGCCAGTAGTATGGGCCCGGAATACGCCTACGAGCAGTACTTC
NA	NA	TRBV29-1	TRBJ2-3	CSVAGWEETRTDTQYF	TGCAGCGTTGCGGGGTGGGAGGAAACACGCACAGATACGCAGTATTTT
NA	TRBD1	TRBV27	TRBJ2-2	CASTKGAGSGTGELFF	TGTGCCAGCACCAAGGGGGCCGGGTCTGGGACCGGGGAGCTGTTTTTT
NA	TRBD1	TRBV11-2	TRBJ1-2	CASSLGAGGDYGYTF	TGTGCCAGCAGCTTAGGTGCAGGGGGAGACTATGGCTACACCTTC
NA	NA	TRBV20-1	TRBJ1-2	CSASTDDYGYTF	TGCAGTGCTAGTACAGATGACTATGGCTACACCTTC
NA	NA	TRBV4-1	TRBJ1-1	CASSQEDENAGEAFF	TGCGCCAGCAGCCAAGAAGATGAGAATGCAGGAGAAGCTTTCTTT
NA	NA	TRBV15	TRBJ2-2	CATSVAGELFF	TGTGCCACCAGCGTAGCCGGGGAGCTGTTTTTT
NA	NA	TRBV2	TRBJ1-1	CASSEAPGFATEAFF	TGTGCCAGCAGTGAAGCCCCCGGGTTTGCGACTGAAGCTTTCTTT
NA	NA	TRBV7-9	TRBJ1-3	CASSLGVSGNTIYF	TGTGCCAGCAGCTTAGGAGTCTCTGGAAACACCATATATTTT
NA	NA	TRBV11-1	TRBJ2-7	CASSLQGGIDEQYF	TGTGCCAGCAGCTTACAAGGGGGTATCGACGAGCAGTACTTC